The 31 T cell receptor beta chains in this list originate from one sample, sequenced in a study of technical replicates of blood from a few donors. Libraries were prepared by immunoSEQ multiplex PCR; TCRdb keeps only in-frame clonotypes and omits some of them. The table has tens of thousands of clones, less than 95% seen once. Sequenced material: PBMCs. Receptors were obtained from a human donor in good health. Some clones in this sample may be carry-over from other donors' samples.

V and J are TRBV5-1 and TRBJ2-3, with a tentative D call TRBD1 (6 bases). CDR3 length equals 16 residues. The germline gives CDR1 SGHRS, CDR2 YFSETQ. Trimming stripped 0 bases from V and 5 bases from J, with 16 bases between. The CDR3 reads CASSLGPTGSGDTQYF. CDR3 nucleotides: TGCGCCAGCAGCTTGGGGCCTACAGGGTCCGGAGATACGCAGTATTTT.

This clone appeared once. CDR3 nucleotide sequence: TGTGCCAGCAGCCCCTTTAGCGGGAGGGGGGAGACCCAGTACTTC. The encoded protein is CASSPFSGRGETQYF. The V and J genes are TRBV7-3 and TRBJ2-5; TRBD2 aligns across 11 bases. This CDR3 contains 15 residues. Trimming removed 5 bases from V and 5 bases from J; junction bases left unmatched: 7. Germline CDR1 SGHTA, CDR2 FQGTGA.

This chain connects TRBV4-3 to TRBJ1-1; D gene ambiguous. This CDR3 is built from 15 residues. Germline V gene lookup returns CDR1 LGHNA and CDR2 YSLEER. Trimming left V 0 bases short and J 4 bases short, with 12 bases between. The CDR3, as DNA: TGCGCCAGCAGCCAAGACCTTGGGTGGAGCACTGAAGCTTTCTTT. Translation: CASSQDLGWSTEAFF.

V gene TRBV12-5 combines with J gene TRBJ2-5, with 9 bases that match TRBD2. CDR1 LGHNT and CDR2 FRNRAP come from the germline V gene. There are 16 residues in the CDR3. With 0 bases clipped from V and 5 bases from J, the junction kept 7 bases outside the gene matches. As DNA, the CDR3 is TGTGCTAGTGGTTTGGTAAGGCGGGGGGGCCAGGAGACCCAGTACTTC. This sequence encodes CASGLVRRGGQETQYF.

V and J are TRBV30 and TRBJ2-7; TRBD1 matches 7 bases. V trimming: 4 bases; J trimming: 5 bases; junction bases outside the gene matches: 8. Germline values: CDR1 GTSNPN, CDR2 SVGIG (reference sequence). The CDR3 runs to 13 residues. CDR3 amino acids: CAWNPQGRDEQYF. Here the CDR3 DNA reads TGTGCCTGGAATCCACAGGGGCGGGACGAGCAGTACTTC.

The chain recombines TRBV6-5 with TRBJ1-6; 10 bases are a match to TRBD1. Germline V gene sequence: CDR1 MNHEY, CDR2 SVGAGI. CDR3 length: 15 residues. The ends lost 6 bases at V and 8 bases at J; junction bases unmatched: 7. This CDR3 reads CASSPTGGLDSPLHF. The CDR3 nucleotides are TGTGCCAGCAGCCCGACAGGGGGCTTGGATTCACCCCTCCACTTT.

Here the CDR3 reads CASSDQGTGLTGELFF. In DNA, the CDR3 is TGCGCCAGCAGCGACCAGGGGACAGGGTTAACCGGGGAGCTGTTTTTT. The gene calls are TRBV4-1 and TRBJ2-2, with 9 positions matching TRBD1. The germline V gene has CDR1 MGHRA and CDR2 YSYEKL. V was pared by 5 bases and J by 5 bases, with 9 bases of the junction left unmatched. CDR3 size: 16 residues.

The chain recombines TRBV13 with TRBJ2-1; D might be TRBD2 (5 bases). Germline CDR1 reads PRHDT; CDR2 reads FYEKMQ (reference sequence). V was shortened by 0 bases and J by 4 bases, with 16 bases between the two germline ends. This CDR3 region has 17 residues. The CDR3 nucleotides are TGTGCCAGCAGCTTAGGCCTAACGGGGAACGGTTACAATGAGCAGTTCTTC. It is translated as CASSLGLTGNGYNEQFF. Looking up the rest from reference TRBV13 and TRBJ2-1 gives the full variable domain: AAGVIQSPRHLIKEKRETATLKCYPIPRHDTVYWYQQGPGQDPQFLISFYEKMQSDKGSIPDRFSAQQFSDYHSELNMSSLELGDSALYFCASSLGLTGNGYNEQFFGPGTRLTVL.

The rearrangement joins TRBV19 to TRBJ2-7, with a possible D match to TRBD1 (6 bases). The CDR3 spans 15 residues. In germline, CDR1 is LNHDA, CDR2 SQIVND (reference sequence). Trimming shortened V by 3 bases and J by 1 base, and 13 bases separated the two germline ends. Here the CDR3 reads CASSIHRDNSYEQYF. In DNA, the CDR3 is TGTGCCAGTAGTATCCACCGGGACAATTCCTACGAGCAGTACTTC.

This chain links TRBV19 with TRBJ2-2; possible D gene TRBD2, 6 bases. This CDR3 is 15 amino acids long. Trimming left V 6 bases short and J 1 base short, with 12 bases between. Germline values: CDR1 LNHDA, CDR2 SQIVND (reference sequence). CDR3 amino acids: CASSYLSGNTGELFF. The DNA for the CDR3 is TGTGCCAGTAGCTACCTTAGCGGGAACACCGGGGAGCTGTTTTTT.

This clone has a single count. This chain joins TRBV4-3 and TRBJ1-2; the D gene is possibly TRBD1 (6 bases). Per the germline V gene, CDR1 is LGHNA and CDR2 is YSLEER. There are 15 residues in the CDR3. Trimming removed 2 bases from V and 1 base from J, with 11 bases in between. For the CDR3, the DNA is TGCGCCAGCAGCCAAACCGGGACATTTAACTATGGCTACACCTTC. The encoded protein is CASSQTGTFNYGYTF.

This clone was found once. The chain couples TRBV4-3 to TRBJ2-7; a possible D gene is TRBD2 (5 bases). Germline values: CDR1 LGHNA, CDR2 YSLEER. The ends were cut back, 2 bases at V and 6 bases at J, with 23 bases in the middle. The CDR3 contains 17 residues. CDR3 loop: CASSQSLERVSPFEQYF. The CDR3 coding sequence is TGCGCCAGCAGCCAATCCCTCGAGAGGGTTTCCCCCTTCGAGCAGTACTTC.

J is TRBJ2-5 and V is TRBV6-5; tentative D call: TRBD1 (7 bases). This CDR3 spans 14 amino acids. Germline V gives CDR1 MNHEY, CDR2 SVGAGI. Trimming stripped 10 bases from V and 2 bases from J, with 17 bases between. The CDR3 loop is CATGGQTAQETQYF. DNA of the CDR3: TGTGCCACCGGGGGACAGACCGCACAAGAGACCCAGTACTTC.

This chain's CDR3 is CASSPGDRGSRTGELFF. As DNA, the CDR3 is TGTGCCAGCTCACCGGGGGACAGGGGAAGTCGGACCGGGGAGCTGTTTTTT. This sequence joins TRBV18 and TRBJ2-2, with 10 nucleotides matching TRBD1. CDR1 and CDR2 (germline): KGHSH, LQKENI. CDR3 length equals 17 residues. With 3 bases clipped from V and 5 bases from J, the junction kept 9 bases outside the gene matches. Supplemented by reference TRBV18 and TRBJ2-2, the full variable domain reads NAGVMQNPRHLVRRRGQEARLRCSPMKGHSHVYWYRQLPEEGLKFMVYLQKENIIDESGMPKERFSAEFPKEGPSILRIQQVVRGDSAAYFCASSPGDRGSRTGELFFGEGSRLTVL.

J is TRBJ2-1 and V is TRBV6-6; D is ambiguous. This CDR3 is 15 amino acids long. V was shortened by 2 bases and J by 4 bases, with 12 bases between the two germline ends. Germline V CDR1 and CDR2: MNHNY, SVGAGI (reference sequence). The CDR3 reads CASSYEVTLYNEQFF. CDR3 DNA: TGTGCCAGCAGTTACGAGGTAACCTTATACAATGAGCAGTTCTTC.

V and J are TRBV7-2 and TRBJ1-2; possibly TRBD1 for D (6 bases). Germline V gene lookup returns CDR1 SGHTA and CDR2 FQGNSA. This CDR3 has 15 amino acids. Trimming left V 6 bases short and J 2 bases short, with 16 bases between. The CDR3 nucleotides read TGTGCCAGCAGTCCCGGGACACAAAAAAACTATGGCTACACCTTC. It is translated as CASSPGTQKNYGYTF.

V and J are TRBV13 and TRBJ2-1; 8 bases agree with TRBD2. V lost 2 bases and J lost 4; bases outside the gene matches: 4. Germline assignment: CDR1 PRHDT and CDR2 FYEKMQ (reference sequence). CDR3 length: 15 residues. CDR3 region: CASSLPGGKYNEQFF. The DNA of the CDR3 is TGTGCCAGCAGCTTACCGGGAGGGAAATACAATGAGCAGTTCTTC.

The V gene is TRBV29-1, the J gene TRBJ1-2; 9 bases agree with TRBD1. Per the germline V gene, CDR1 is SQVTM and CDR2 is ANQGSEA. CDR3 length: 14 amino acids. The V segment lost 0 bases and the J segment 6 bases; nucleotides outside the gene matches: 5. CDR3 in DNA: TGCAGCGTTGAAGATATGACAGGGGGGGATGGCTACACCTTC. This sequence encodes CSVEDMTGGDGYTF.

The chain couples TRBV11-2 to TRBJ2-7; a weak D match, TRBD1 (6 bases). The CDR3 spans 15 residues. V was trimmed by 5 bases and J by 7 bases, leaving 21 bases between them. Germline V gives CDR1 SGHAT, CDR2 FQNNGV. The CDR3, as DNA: TGTGCCAGCAGCCCCCGTAGACAGGCATCCGGGGAGCAGTACTTC. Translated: CASSPRRQASGEQYF. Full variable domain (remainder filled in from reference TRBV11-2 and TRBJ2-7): EAGVAQSPRYKIIEKRQSVAFWCNPISGHATLYWYQQILGQGPKLLIQFQNNGVVDDSQLPKDRFSAERLKGVDSTLKIQPAKLEDSAVYLCASSPRRQASGEQYFGPGTRLTVT.

The CDR3 region is CASMDIPNEKLFF. In DNA form, the CDR3 reads TGTGCCAGCATGGACATTCCTAATGAAAAACTGTTTTTT. The J gene is TRBJ1-4, the V gene TRBV6-5; D perhaps matches TRBD1 (5 bases). There are 13 residues in the CDR3. V lost 7 bases and J 3 bases, leaving 9 bases between the germline ends. Germline V gene sequence: CDR1 MNHEY, CDR2 SVGAGI.

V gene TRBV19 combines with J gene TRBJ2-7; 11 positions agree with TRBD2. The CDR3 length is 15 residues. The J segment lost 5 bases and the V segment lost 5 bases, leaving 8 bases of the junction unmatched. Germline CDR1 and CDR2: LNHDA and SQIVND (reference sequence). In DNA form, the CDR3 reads TGTGCCAGTAGTGCCCGACTAGCGGGGACCGACGAGCAGTACTTC. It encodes CASSARLAGTDEQYF.

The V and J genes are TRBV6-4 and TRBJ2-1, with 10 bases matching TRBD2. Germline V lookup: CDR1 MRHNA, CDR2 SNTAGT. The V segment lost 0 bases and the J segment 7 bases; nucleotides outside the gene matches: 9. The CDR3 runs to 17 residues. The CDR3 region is CASSDSIASGGRNEQFF. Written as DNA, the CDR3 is TGTGCCAGCAGTGACTCGATAGCTAGCGGGGGTCGTAATGAGCAGTTCTTC.

In DNA, the CDR3 is TGTGCCAGCAGCTTATACCGGGACACTGAAGCTTTCTTT. Its protein is CASSLYRDTEAFF. This chain links TRBV7-2 with TRBJ1-1; D remains unclear. Germline V lookup: CDR1 SGHTA, CDR2 FQGNSA. This CDR3 is built from 13 residues. Trimming removed 2 bases at V and 3 bases at J, with 7 bases between.

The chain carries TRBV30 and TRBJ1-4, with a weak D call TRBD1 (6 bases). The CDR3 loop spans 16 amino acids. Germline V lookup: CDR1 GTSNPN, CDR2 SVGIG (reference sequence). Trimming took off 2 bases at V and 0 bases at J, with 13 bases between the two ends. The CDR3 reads CAWSPQGQTTNEKLFF. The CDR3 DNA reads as TGTGCCTGGAGTCCACAAGGACAGACAACTAATGAAAAACTGTTTTTT.

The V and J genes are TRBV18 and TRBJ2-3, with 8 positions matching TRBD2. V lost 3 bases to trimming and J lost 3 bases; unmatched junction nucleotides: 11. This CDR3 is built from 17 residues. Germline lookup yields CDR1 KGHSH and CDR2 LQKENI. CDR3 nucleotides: TGTGCCAGCTCACCGATGCACCTTAGCGGGAAGACAGATACGCAGTATTTT. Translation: CASSPMHLSGKTDTQYF.

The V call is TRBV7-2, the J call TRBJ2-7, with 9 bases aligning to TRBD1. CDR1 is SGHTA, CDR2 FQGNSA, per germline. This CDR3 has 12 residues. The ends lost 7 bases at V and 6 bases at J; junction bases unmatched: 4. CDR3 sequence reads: CASTGTGPEQYF. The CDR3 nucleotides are TGTGCCAGCACCGGGACAGGGCCCGAGCAGTACTTC.

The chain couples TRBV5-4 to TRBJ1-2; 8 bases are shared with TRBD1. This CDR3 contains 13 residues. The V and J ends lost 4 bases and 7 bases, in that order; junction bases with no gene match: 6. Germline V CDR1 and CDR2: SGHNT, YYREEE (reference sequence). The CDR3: CASSRTGGFGYTF. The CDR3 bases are TGTGCCAGCAGCCGAACAGGGGGATTTGGCTACACCTTC.

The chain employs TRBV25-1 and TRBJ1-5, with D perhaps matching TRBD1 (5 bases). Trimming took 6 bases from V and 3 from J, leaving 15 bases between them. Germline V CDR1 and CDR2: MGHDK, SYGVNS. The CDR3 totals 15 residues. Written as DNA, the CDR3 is TGTGCCAGCAGACCCCCAGGGCCTTCCAATCAGCCCCAGCATTTT. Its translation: CASRPPGPSNQPQHF. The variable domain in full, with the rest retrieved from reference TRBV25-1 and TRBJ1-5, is EADIYQTPRYLVIGTGKKITLECSQTMGHDKMYWYQQDPGMELHLIHYSYGVNSTEKGDLSSESTVSRIRTEHFPLTLESARPSHTSQYLCASRPPGPSNQPQHFGDGTRLSIL.

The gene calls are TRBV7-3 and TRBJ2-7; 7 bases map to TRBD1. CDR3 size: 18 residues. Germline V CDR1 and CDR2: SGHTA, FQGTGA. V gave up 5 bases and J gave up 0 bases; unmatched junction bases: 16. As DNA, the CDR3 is TGTGCCAGCAGCCCAATCCCTGGGACAGCAAGATTCTCCTACGAGCAGTACTTC. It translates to CASSPIPGTARFSYEQYF. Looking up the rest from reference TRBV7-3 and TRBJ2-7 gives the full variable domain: GAGVSQTPSNKVTEKGKYVELRCDPISGHTALYWYRQSLGQGPEFLIYFQGTGAADDSGLPNDRFFAVRPEGSVSTLKIQRTERGDSAVYLCASSPIPGTARFSYEQYFGPGTRLTVT.

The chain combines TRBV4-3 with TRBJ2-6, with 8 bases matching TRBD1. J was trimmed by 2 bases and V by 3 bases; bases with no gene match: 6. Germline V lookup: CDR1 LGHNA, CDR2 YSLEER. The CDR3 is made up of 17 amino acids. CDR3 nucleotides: TGCGCCAGCAGCCAGGACGGACAGGGTGCTGGGGCCAACGTCCTGACTTTC. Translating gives CASSQDGQGAGANVLTF.

This chain's CDR3 is CASSRKRTGGVGELFF. CDR3 sequence (DNA): TGTGCCAGCAGCCGGAAGAGGACAGGGGGCGTCGGGGAGCTGTTTTTT. J is TRBJ2-2 and V is TRBV5-6; the match to TRBD1 covers 11 bases. The germline V gene has CDR1 SGHDT and CDR2 YYEEEE. V dropped 4 bases and J dropped 7; count of bases not matched to a gene: 9. The CDR3 is 16 amino acids.